The clone carrying this T cell receptor beta chain was observed many times. The sample belongs to a study of early T cells in non-severe SARS-CoV-2 infection. Individual cDNA molecules received unique molecular identifiers. TCRdb used MiXCR to reprocess the 5' RACE reads, holding one entry per CDR3 protein. The repertoire holds 85,000 to 100,000 distinct CDR3 sequences, with 8% to 13% as singletons. Germline V gene lookup returns CDR1 SQVTM and CDR2 ANQGSEA. This CDR3 region has 15 residues. V was pared by 1 base and J by 4 bases, with 6 bases of the junction left unmatched. This sequence was found in an adult who was a healthcare worker with PCR-confirmed SARS-CoV-2 infection or an uninfected control (not recorded which). The sample taken for sequencing was whole blood. This chain connects TRBV29-1 to TRBJ2-3; the match to TRBD2 covers 9 bases. The CDR3 region is CSVEVSGGLSDTQYF. The CDR3 region has the DNA TGCAGCGTTGAAGTAAGCGGGGGGCTTTCAGATACGCAGTATTTT.